This T cell receptor beta chain originates from a study of shared T cell receptors in the human thymus. Unmatched junction bases numbered 5, after V lost 6 bases and J lost 1 base. The CDR3 sequence is 15 residues long. CDR1 is SEHNR and CDR2 is FQNEAQ in the germline V gene (reference sequence). The repertoire was sequenced with immunoSEQ multiplex PCR; TCRdb's copy has only in-frame clones and lacks some. The sample consists of 650,000 to 950,000 clones, 80% to 90% of them appearing once. This clone has just a few counts. These data were also filed under a second study, of human thymus T cells. That paper adds: Congenital heart defects were the reason for the corrective surgery that the donors, healthy Finnish infants, were having. Resections were taken during corrective heart surgery, and the thymus tissue came from these. Thymic and blood repertoires showed apparently biased V and J gene usage.

This chain joins TRBV7-9 and TRBJ2-2, with TRBD1 matching 7 bases. The TCR was taken from a girl under three years old with a congenital heart defect. The sequenced material came from thymocytes. The CDR3 bases are TGTGCCAGCAGTTGGGACAGCCTGAACACCGGGGAGCTGTTTTTT. This translates into CASSWDSLNTGELFF. Based on the CDR3 plus reference TRBV7-9 and TRBJ2-2, the full variable domain is DTGVSQNPRHKITKRGQNVTFRCDPISEHNRLYWYRQTLGQGPEFLTYFQNEAQLEKSRLLSDRFSAERPKGSFSTLEIQRTEQGDSAMYLCASSWDSLNTGELFFGEGSRLTVL.